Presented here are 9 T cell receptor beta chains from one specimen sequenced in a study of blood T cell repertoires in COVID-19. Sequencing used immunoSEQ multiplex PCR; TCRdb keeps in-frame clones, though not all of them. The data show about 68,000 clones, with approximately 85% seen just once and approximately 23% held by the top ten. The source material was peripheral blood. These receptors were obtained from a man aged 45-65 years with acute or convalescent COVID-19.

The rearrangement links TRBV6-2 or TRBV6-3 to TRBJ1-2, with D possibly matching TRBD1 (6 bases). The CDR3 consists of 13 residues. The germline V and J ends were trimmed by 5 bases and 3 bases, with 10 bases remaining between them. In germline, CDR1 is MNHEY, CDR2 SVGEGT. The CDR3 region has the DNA TGTGCCAGCAGTCCCCAGGGGTACTATGGCTACACCTTC. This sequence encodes CASSPQGYYGYTF.

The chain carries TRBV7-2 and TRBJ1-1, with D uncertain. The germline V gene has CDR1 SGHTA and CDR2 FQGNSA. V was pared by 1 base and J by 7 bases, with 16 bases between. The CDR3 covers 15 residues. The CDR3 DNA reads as TGTGCCAGCAGCTTAGTCGGCCTCGGAGGAGGTGAAGCTTTCTTT. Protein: CASSLVGLGGGEAFF.

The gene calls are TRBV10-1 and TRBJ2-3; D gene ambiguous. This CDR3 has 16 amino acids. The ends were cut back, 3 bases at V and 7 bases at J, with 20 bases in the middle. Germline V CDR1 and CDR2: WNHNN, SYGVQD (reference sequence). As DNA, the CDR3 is TGCGCCAGCAGTGATATTAGTAGATCAGAGGTTAATACGCAGTATTTT. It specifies CASSDISRSEVNTQYF.

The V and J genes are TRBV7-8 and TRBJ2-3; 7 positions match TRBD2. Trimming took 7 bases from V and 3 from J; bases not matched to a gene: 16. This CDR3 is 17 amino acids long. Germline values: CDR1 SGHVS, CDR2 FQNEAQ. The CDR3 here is CASTHLYRGEGTDTQYF. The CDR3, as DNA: TGTGCCAGCACCCACCTATACCGAGGGGAGGGGACAGATACGCAGTATTTT.

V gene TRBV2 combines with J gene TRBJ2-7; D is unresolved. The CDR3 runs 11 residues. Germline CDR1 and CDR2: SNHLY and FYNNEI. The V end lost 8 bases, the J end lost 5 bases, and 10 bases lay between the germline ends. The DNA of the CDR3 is TGTGCCAGCGCGGCACTTAACGAGCAGTACTTC. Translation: CASAALNEQYF.

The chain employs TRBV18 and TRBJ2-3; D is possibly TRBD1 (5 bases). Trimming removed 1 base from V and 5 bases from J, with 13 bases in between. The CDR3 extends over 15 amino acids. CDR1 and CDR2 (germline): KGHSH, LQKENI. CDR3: CASSPLGPPQDTQYF. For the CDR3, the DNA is TGTGCCAGCTCACCACTGGGGCCCCCACAAGATACGCAGTATTTT.

The CDR3 nucleotides read TGCGCCAGCAGCCAATATAGCAATCAGCCCCAGCATTTT. This codes for CASSQYSNQPQHF. The chain uses TRBV4-1 and TRBJ1-5; D ambiguous. The CDR3 runs to 13 residues. Trimming cost V 2 bases and J 0 bases, with 2 bases left between them. Germline V gene data show CDR1 as MGHRA and CDR2 as YSYEKL.

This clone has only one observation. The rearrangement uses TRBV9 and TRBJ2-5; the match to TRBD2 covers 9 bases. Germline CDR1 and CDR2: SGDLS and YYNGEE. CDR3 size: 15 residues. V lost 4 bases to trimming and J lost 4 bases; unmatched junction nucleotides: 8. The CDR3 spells CASSSSAGGRETQYF. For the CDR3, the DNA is TGTGCCAGCAGCTCCTCCGCGGGGGGGCGAGAGACCCAGTACTTC.

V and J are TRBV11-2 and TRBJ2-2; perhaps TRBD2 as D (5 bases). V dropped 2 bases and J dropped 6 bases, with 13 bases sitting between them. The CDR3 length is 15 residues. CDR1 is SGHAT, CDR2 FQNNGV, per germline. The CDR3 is CASSLRSGSSGELFF. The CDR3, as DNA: TGTGCCAGCAGCTTAAGGTCGGGGAGCTCCGGGGAGCTGTTTTTT. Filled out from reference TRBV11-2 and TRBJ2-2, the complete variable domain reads EAGVAQSPRYKIIEKRQSVAFWCNPISGHATLYWYQQILGQGPKLLIQFQNNGVVDDSQLPKDRFSAERLKGVDSTLKIQPAKLEDSAVYLCASSLRSGSSGELFFGEGSRLTVL.